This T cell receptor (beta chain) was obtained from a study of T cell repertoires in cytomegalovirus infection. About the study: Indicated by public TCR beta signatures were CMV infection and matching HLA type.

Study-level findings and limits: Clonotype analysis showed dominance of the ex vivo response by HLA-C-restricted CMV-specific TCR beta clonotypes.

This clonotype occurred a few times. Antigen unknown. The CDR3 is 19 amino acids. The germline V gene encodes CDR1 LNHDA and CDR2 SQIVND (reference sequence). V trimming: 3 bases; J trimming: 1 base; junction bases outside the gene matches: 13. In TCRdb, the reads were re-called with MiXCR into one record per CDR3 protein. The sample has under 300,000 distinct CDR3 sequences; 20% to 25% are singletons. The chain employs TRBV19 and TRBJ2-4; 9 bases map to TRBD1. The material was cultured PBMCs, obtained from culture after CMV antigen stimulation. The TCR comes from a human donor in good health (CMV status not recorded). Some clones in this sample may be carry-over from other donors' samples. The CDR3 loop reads CASSIRPGQGREAKNIQYF. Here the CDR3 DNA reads TGTGCCAGTAGTATCCGACCGGGACAGGGCCGGGAGGCCAAAAACATTCAGTACTTC.